These 13 T cell receptor beta chains were sequenced from one sample in a study of T cell repertoires in cytomegalovirus infection. TCRdb analysed the reads with MiXCR anew, one entry per CDR3 protein. The table lists approximately 140,000 distinct CDR3 sequences, about 6.3% of them singletons. The sequencing input was PBMCs. The receptors were gathered from a human donor in good health (CMV status not recorded). Some clones in this sample may be carry-over from other donors' samples.

This chain uses TRBV6-2 or TRBV6-3 with TRBJ2-7; D may match TRBD1 or TRBD2 (5 bases each). Germline CDR1 reads MNHEY; CDR2 reads SVGEGT. This CDR3 contains 13 residues. With 2 bases removed from V and 3 bases from J, the gap between germline ends came to 8 bases. The CDR3 region has the DNA TGTGCCAGCAGTTACGGGACCTACTACGAGCAGTACTTC. It yields the protein CASSYGTYYEQYF.

This clonotype was picked up many times. V gene TRBV19 combines with J gene TRBJ1-5; 7 positions agree with TRBD1. The germline V gene encodes CDR1 LNHDA and CDR2 SQIVND (reference sequence). The CDR3 contains 14 residues. V shed 5 bases and J 5 bases; nucleotides not matched to a gene: 6. CDR3 sequence reads: CASSFGRGDQPQHF. As DNA, the CDR3 is TGTGCCAGTAGTTTCGGCAGGGGGGATCAGCCCCAGCATTTT.

This clonotype was seen ten or more times. The rearrangement joins TRBV11-2 to TRBJ1-1; D ambiguous. The CDR3 has 13 residues. Trimming pared 4 bases from V and 7 bases from J, leaving 13 bases between. Germline-derived CDR1 and CDR2 are SGHAT and FQNNGV. CDR3 residues: CASSSIRADEAFF. DNA of the CDR3: TGTGCCAGCAGCTCGATTCGGGCGGATGAAGCTTTCTTT. Full variable domain (outside the CDR3, taken from reference TRBV11-2 and TRBJ1-1): EAGVAQSPRYKIIEKRQSVAFWCNPISGHATLYWYQQILGQGPKLLIQFQNNGVVDDSQLPKDRFSAERLKGVDSTLKIQPAKLEDSAVYLCASSSIRADEAFFGQGTRLTVV.

This clonotype was seen at least ten times. This chain uses TRBV20-1 with TRBJ2-7, with no clear D. The CDR3 extends over 13 amino acids. CDR1 and CDR2 from the germline V gene are DFQATT and SNEGSKA (reference sequence). V lost 3 bases to trimming and J lost 1 base, with 10 bases between them. The CDR3 coding sequence is TGCAGTGCTAGTGGTGGCAGTTCCTACGAGCAGTACTTC. Its translation: CSASGGSSYEQYF.

This clonotype showed up many times. This sequence joins TRBV12-3 or TRBV12-4 and TRBJ1-6; no reliable D call. V shed 5 bases and J shed 0 bases, with 23 bases lying between them. CDR3 length equals 20 residues. The CDR3 DNA reads as TGTGCCAGCAGTCCTAACACGATATTTACCGTGAGCTCCTATAATTCACCCCTCCACTTT. It encodes CASSPNTIFTVSSYNSPLHF.

In this sample, this clonotype turned up many times. This sequence joins TRBV7-6 and TRBJ1-1; TRBD1 agrees at 7 bases. The J segment lost 0 bases and the V segment lost 5 bases, leaving 6 bases of the junction unmatched. This CDR3 has 15 residues. The germline V gene has CDR1 SGHVS and CDR2 FNYEAQ. CDR3 loop: CASSPRQGVNTEAFF. CDR3 in DNA: TGTGCCAGCAGCCCGAGACAGGGCGTGAACACTGAAGCTTTCTTT. The full variable domain, completed using reference TRBV7-6 and TRBJ1-1, is GAGVSQSPRYKVTKRGQDVALRCDPISGHVSLYWYRQALGQGPEFLTYFNYEAQQDKSGLPNDRFSAERPEGSISTLTIQRTEQRDSAMYRCASSPRQGVNTEAFFGQGTRLTVV.

The chain combines TRBV3-1 with TRBJ1-1; D is unresolved. The CDR3 sequence is 13 residues long. CDR1 and CDR2 (germline): LGHDT, YNNKEL (reference sequence). The V end was cut by 1 base, the J end by 11 bases, with 14 bases between. The CDR3 region has the DNA TGTGCCAGCAGCCAAGTTAGGAACAATGATGCTTTCTTT. Protein: CASSQVRNNDAFF.

This clonotype was seen ten or more times. V usage is TRBV12-3 or TRBV12-4 and J usage is TRBJ1-1, with 7 bases that match TRBD1. The CDR3 totals 15 residues. Trimming at V came to 5 bases and at J to 4 bases, leaving 10 bases not matched to a gene. This CDR3 is CASSPNRGGGTEAFF. Written as DNA, the CDR3 is TGTGCCAGCAGTCCCAACAGGGGCGGCGGCACTGAAGCTTTCTTT.

This clonotype was observed at least ten times. The chain is built from TRBV5-6 and TRBJ2-3, with 8 bases that match TRBD2. Germline V gives CDR1 SGHDT, CDR2 YYEEEE. The CDR3 consists of 15 residues. V lost 4 bases and J lost 3; bases outside the gene matches: 7. The CDR3: CASSRYGGGTDTQYF. Here the CDR3 DNA reads TGTGCCAGCAGCCGTTACGGGGGGGGGACAGATACGCAGTATTTT.

This clonotype was seen at least ten times. The rearrangement uses TRBV15 and TRBJ1-2, with D hard to call. V lost 4 bases and J lost 4, with 10 bases in between. Germline loops: CDR1 LNHNV, CDR2 YYDKDF (reference sequence). The CDR3 covers 13 residues. The CDR3, as DNA: TGTGCCACCAGCATTTCATTGTTCTATGGCTACACCTTC. It yields the protein CATSISLFYGYTF.

Many counts were recorded for this clonotype. The rearrangement joins TRBV20-1 to TRBJ1-1; TRBD1 matches at 8 bases. This CDR3 is 15 amino acids long. Trimming at V came to 2 bases and at J to 1 base, leaving 6 bases not matched to a gene. The germline V gene encodes CDR1 DFQATT and CDR2 SNEGSKA (reference sequence). This chain's CDR3 is CSARKNTGGNTEAFF. CDR3 coding DNA: TGCAGTGCTAGAAAGAATACAGGGGGGAACACTGAAGCTTTCTTT.

This clonotype was picked up many times. The chain recombines TRBV7-8 with TRBJ2-5; D may be TRBD2 (5 bases). Trimming stripped 4 bases from V and 2 bases from J, with 14 bases between. The length of the CDR3 is 15 residues. The V gene's germline CDR1 is SGHVS and CDR2 FQNEAQ. The CDR3 nucleotides read TGTGCCAGCAGCTCCCTAGGAGGAGGTCAAGAGACCCAGTACTTC. This translates into CASSSLGGGQETQYF.

The V and J genes are TRBV28 and TRBJ1-2; 9 bases agree with TRBD1. The CDR3 runs 14 residues. V gave up 4 bases and J gave up 4 bases; unmatched junction bases: 4. The germline gives CDR1 MDHEN, CDR2 SYDVKM. CDR3 residues: CASSYTGGAYGYTF. As DNA, the CDR3 is TGTGCCAGCAGTTATACAGGGGGCGCCTATGGCTACACCTTC.